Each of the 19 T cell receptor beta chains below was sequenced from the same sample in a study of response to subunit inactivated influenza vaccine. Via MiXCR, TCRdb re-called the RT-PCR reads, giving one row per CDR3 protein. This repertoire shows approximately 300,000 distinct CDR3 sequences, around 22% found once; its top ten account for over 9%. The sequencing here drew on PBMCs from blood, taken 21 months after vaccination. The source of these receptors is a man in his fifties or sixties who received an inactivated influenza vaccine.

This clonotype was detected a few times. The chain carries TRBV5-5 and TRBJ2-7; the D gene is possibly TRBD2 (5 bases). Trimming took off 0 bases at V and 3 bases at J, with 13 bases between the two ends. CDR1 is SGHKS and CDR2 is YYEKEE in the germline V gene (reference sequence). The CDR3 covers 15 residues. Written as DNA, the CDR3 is TGTGCCAGCAGCTTGGAGGACCTAGCCCTCTACGAGCAGTACTTC. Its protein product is CASSLEDLALYEQYF.

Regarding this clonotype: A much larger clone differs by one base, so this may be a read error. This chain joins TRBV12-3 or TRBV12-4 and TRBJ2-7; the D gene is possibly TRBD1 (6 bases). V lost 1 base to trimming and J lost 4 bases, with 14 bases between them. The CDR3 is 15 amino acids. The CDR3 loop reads CASSLVQGYRYEQYF. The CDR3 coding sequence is TGTGCCAGCAGTTTAGTTCAGGGGTATCGATACGAGCAGTACTTC.

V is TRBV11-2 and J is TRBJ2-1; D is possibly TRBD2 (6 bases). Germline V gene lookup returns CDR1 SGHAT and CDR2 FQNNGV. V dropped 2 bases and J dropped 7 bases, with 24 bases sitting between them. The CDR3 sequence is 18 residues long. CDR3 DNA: TGTGCCAGCAGCTTAAAGAGGTCTGGCGGGGTTTTTGGGAATGAGCAGTTCTTC. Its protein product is CASSLKRSGGVFGNEQFF.

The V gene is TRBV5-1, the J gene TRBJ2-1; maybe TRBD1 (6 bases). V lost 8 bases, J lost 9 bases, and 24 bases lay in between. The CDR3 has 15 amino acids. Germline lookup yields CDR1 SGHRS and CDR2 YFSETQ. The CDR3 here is CASEKSGAGVGEQFF. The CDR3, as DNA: TGCGCCAGTGAAAAATCCGGGGCAGGGGTTGGTGAGCAGTTCTTC.

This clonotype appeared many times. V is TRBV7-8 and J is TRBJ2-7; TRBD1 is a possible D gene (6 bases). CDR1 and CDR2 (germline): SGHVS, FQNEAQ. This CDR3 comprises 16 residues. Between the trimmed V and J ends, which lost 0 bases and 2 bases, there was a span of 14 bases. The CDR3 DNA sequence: TGTGCCAGCAGCTTAGCGGGCGGCTACAGGGCCTACGAGCAGTACTTC. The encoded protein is CASSLAGGYRAYEQYF. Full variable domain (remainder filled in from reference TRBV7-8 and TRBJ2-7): GAGVSQSPRYKVAKRGQDVALRCDPISGHVSLFWYQQALGQGPEFLTYFQNEAQLDKSGLPSDRFFAERPEGSVSTLKIQRTQQEDSAVYLCASSLAGGYRAYEQYFGPGTRLTVT.

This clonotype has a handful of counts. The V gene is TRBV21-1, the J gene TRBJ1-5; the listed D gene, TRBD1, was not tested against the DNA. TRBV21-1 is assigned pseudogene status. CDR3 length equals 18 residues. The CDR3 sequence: CASSKRSPDRGQAQPQHF. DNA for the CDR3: TGTGCCAGCAGCAAAAGGTCCCCCGACAGGGGGCAAGCTCAGCCCCAGCATTTT.

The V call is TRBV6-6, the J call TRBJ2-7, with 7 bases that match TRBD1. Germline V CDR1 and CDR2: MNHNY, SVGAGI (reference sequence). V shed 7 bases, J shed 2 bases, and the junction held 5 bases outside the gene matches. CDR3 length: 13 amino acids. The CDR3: CASTDTGAYEQYF. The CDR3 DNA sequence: TGTGCCAGCACCGATACAGGGGCCTACGAGCAGTACTTC.

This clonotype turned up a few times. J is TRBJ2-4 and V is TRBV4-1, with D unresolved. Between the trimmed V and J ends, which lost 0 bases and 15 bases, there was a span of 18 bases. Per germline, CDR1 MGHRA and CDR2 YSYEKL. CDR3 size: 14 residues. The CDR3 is CASSQDRTPGPVYF. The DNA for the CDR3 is TGCGCCAGCAGCCAAGACCGAACTCCGGGCCCAGTGTACTTC.

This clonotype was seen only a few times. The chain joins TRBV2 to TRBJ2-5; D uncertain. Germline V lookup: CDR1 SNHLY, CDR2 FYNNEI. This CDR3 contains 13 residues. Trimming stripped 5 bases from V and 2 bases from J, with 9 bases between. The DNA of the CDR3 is TGTGCCAGCAGTCAGATGCGACAAGAGACCCAGTACTTC. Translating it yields CASSQMRQETQYF.

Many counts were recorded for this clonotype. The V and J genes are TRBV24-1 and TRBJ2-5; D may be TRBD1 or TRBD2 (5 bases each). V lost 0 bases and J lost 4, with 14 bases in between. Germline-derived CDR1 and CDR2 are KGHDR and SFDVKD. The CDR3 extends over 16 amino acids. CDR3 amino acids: CATSDLQGTLGETQYF. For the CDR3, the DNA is TGTGCCACCAGTGATTTGCAAGGGACCCTGGGAGAGACCCAGTACTTC.

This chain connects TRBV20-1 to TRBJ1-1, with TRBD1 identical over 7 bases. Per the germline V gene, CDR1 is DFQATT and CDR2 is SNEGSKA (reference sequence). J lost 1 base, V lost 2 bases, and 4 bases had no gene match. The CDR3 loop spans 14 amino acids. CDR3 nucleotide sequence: TGCAGTGCTAGAATCGGGACAGAGAACACTGAAGCTTTCTTT. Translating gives CSARIGTENTEAFF.

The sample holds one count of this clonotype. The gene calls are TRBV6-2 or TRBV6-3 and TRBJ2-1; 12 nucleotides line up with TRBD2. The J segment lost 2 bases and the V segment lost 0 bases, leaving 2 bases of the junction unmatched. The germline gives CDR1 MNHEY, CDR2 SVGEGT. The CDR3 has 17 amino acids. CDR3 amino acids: CASSYSTSGGTYNEQFF. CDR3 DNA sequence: TGTGCCAGCAGTTACTCGACTAGCGGGGGCACCTACAATGAGCAGTTCTTC.

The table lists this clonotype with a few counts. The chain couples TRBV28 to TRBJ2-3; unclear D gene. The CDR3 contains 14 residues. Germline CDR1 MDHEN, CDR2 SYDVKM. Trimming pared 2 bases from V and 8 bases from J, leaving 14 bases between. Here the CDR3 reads CASSLGRPPVTQYF. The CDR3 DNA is TGTGCCAGCAGTTTAGGGCGGCCCCCGGTTACGCAGTATTTT. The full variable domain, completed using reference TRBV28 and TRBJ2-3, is DVKVTQSSRYLVKRTGEKVFLECVQDMDHENMFWYRQDPGLGLRLIYFSYDVKMKEKGDIPEGYSVSREKKERFSLILESASTNQTSMYLCASSLGRPPVTQYFGPGTRLTVL.

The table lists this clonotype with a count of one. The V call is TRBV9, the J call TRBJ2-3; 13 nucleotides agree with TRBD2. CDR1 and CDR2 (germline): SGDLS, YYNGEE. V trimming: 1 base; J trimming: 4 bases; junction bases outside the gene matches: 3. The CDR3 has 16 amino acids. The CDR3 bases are TGTGCCAGCAGCGTAACCGGACTAGCGGGGGCAGATACGCAGTATTTT. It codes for CASSVTGLAGADTQYF.

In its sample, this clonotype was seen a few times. The CDR3 sequence is CSARTGPVALRGYTF. As DNA, the CDR3 is TGCAGTGCTAGAACCGGGCCAGTAGCGCTACGGGGCTACACCTTC. V and J are TRBV20-1 and TRBJ1-2; no definite D call. V lost 2 bases to trimming and J lost 8 bases, with 21 bases between them. The germline V gene has CDR1 DFQATT and CDR2 SNEGSKA (reference sequence). The CDR3 runs to 15 residues.

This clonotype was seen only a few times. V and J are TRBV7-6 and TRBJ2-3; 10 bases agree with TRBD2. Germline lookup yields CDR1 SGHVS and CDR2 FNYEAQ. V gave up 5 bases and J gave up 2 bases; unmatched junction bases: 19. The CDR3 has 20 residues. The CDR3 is CASSGSSGRTPRAPTDTQYF. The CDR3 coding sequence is TGTGCCAGCAGCGGGTCTAGCGGGAGAACCCCGAGGGCCCCCACAGATACGCAGTATTTT.

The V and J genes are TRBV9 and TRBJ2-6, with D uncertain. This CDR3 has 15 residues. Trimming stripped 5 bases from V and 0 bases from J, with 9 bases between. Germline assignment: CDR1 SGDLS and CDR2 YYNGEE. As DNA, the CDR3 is TGTGCCAGCAGTGTTATAAGCTCTGGGGCCAACGTCCTGACTTTC. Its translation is CASSVISSGANVLTF.

The CDR3 is CASSPRPGTNTEAFF. The DNA for the CDR3 is TGTGCCAGCAGCCCCCGCCCAGGGACTAACACTGAAGCTTTCTTT. The chain carries TRBV7-9 and TRBJ1-1, with a weak D call TRBD1 (5 bases). Germline V CDR1 and CDR2: SEHNR, FQNEAQ (reference sequence). With 5 bases removed from V and 2 bases from J, the gap between germline ends came to 15 bases. The CDR3 is made up of 15 amino acids.

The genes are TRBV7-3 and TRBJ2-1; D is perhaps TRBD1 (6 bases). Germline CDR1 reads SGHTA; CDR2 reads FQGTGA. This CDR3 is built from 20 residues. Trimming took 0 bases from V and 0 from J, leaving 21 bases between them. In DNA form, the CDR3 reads TGTGCCAGCAGCTTAACCCGGACAGCTAAGCGGTCCAGCTCCTACAATGAGCAGTTCTTC. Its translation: CASSLTRTAKRSSSYNEQFF.